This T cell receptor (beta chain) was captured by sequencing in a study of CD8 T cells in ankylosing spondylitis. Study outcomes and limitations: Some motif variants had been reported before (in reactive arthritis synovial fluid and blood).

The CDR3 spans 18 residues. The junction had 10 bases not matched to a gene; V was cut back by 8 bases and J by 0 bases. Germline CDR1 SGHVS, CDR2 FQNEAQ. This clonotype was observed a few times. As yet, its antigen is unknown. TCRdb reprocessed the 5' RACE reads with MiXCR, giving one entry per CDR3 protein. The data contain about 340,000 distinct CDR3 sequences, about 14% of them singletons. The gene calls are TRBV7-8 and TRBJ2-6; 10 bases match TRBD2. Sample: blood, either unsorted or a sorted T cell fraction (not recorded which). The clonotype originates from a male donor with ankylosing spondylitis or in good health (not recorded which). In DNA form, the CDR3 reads TGTGCCAGCTCGGGTGCTAGCGGGAGTTTCTCTGGGGCCAACGTCCTGACTTTC. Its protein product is CASSGASGSFSGANVLTF.